Listed here is a single TCR beta chain. This clone was counted a few times. No cognate antigen has been identified for it. Nothing much larger sits one base from this clone, and base qualities are not available. V is shortened by 1 base, J by 2 bases, and the region joining them spans 7 bases. Its CDR3 holds 14 amino acids, cysteine through phenylalanine. This entry keeps only the CDR3 DNA: 42 bases, framed from base 1. Based on the germline V gene, the CDR1 and CDR2 sequences are SGHNT and YENEEA. TCR beta CDR3 regions were sequenced from DNA using the immunoSEQ Assay. As for the original processing: T cell density was computed as TCR beta template counts normalized to usable DNA estimated by amplifying housekeeping genes. Richness was estimated with the preseqR package, extrapolating to 400,000 templates for PBMC samples and 120,000 templates for tissue samples. Clonality was calculated as one minus Pielou's evenness. To identify tissue-enriched TCRs, differential abundance testing was run on productive amino-acid clonotypes with a minimum total count of 5 and an alpha of 0.1. The Jaccard Index and the Morisita Overlap Index were used to measure repertoire overlap between compartments. GLIPH grouped TCR beta CDR3s together with public tetramer-defined viral CDR3s, and a viral motif had to include at least three viral sequences and show V-gene enrichment. TCRdb stores this immuneACCESS table with in-frame sequences only. Part of the clones is absent; in the studies checked, under half of the shortfall reflects unresolved V genes, and no reason is known for the rest. For V, J and clone size, that table is used; D and trimming come from the DNA. Counted in this sample were around 6,700 clones; roughly two fifths of them appeared once. The top ten clonotypes cover about 7.4% of the sample.

At diagnosis, peripheral blood, uninvolved tumor-adjacent lung and tumor were collected and stored as a combination of fresh-frozen and FFPE material. The sample is drawn from a study of T cells in localized non-small cell lung cancer (dated by TCRdb to the early 2020s). Context from the whole study: The study examined T cell repertoires in hundreds of patients with early-stage NSCLC and compared tumors with uninvolved tumor-adjacent lungs. The mean age of the NSCLC patients was roughly 70 years, with approximately 130 men and 85 to 110 women. The cohort consisted of roughly 240 treatment-naive NSCLC patients whose localized lung tumors had been resected.

Broad study findings and their caveats: A median of around 62 of the top 100 tumor clones turned up in the paired uninvolved adjacent lung, and under 30 of those clones also ranked among the top 100 of that same adjacent lung. Because of the exploratory design, TCR variables were selected using unadjusted p-values without false-discovery rate correction. The highest T cell clonality was observed in uninvolved tumor-adjacent lung, where clonality exceeded that of tumor, suggesting that antigenic responses were more focused in uninvolved tumor-adjacent lung. Higher blood T cell density associated with longer overall survival, while higher adjacent-lung clonality associated with shorter survival. Because multi-region tumor sequencing was not performed, intratumor heterogeneity could not be ruled out.

This TCR came from a man aged 40 to 75 with stage III lung adenocarcinoma. The chain was built from TRBV11-3 and TRBJ2-3; no D segment can be confidently identified. This sample comprised lung tumor tissue, obtained before any cancer treatment. The sequence in DNA is TGTGCCAGCAGCTTAGTGGGCTTCACAGATACGCAGTATTTT. This is translated as CASSLVGFTDTQYF.